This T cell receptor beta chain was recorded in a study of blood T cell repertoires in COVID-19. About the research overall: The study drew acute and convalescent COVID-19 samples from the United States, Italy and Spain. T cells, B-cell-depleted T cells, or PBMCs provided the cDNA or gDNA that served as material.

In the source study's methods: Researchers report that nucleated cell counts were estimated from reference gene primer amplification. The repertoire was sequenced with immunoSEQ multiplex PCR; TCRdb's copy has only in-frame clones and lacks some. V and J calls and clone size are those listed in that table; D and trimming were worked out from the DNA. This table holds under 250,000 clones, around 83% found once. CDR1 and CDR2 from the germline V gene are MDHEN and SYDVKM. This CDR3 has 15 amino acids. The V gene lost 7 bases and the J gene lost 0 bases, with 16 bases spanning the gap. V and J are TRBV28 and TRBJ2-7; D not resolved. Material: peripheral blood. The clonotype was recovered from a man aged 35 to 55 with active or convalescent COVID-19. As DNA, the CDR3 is TGTGCCAGCACCCCATTTACCACGAGCTCCTACGAGCAGTACTTC. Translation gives CASTPFTTSSYEQYF. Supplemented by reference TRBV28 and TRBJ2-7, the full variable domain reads DVKVTQSSRYLVKRTGEKVFLECVQDMDHENMFWYRQDPGLGLRLIYFSYDVKMKEKGDIPEGYSVSREKKERFSLILESASTNQTSMYLCASTPFTTSSYEQYFGPGTRLTVT.